Shown below are 30 T cell receptor beta chains from a single sample sequenced in a study of blood T cells in healthy people across ages. A second PCR of 7 to 11 cycles used a sample-barcoded 5' primer and a J-beta primer mix. TCRdb reanalysed the 5' RACE reads using MiXCR and keeps one entry per CDR3 protein. The sample carries around 820,000 distinct CDR3 sequences, around 25% recorded once. This same sample was also taken into another study, of T cells of mothers and their children.

The specimen was blood. These receptors were obtained from a boy aged 5 to 17 in good health.

The chain couples TRBV7-6 to TRBJ1-4; D remains unclear. Germline CDR1 SGHVS, CDR2 FNYEAQ. Trimming left V 4 bases short and J 8 bases short, with 8 bases between. The CDR3 sequence is 12 residues long. The CDR3 loop is CASSSVVEKLFF. Written as DNA, the CDR3 is TGTGCCAGCAGCTCAGTAGTGGAAAAACTGTTTTTT. The variable domain in full, completed from reference TRBV7-6 and TRBJ1-4, reads GAGVSQSPRYKVTKRGQDVALRCDPISGHVSLYWYRQALGQGPEFLTYFNYEAQQDKSGLPNDRFSAERPEGSISTLTIQRTEQRDSAMYRCASSSVVEKLFFGSGTQLSVL.

This clonotype came up a few times. V gene TRBV28 combines with J gene TRBJ1-1, with TRBD1 matching 10 bases. Looked up from germline, CDR1 is MDHEN and CDR2 is SYDVKM. Trimming took 3 bases from V and 4 from J; bases not matched to a gene: 5. This CDR3 is 15 amino acids long. CDR3 sequence: CASSFFRTGGTEAFF. The CDR3 coding sequence is TGTGCCAGCAGTTTTTTCAGGACAGGGGGCACTGAAGCTTTCTTT.

The V gene is TRBV6-5, the J gene TRBJ2-7; D remains unclear. The CDR3 spans 12 residues. V lost 8 bases, J lost 1 base, and 9 bases lay in between. CDR1 and CDR2 (germline): MNHEY, SVGAGI. This CDR3 is CASWGSSYEQYF. Here the CDR3 DNA reads TGTGCCAGCTGGGGTAGTTCCTACGAGCAGTACTTC.

This clonotype was observed a few times. This chain uses TRBV20-1 with TRBJ2-7, with 9 bases identical to TRBD2. The germline V gene has CDR1 DFQATT and CDR2 SNEGSKA (reference sequence). V dropped 1 base and J dropped 2; count of bases not matched to a gene: 3. The CDR3 covers 14 residues. For the CDR3, the DNA is TGCAGTGCTAGAGCAGGGACTAGCCCCTACGAGCAGTACTTC. This sequence encodes CSARAGTSPYEQYF.

This clonotype appeared a few times. This sequence joins TRBV20-1 and TRBJ2-1; 9 bases align to TRBD2. Gene TRBJ2-7 matches the end of the DNA better, so the J call may be wrong. Germline-derived CDR1 and CDR2 are DFQATT and SNEGSKA (reference sequence). The CDR3 is 14 amino acids. CDR3 bases: TGCAGTGCTAGAGAGCGGGGGGGGTTCTACGAGCAGTACTTC. It yields the protein CSARERGGFYEQYF.

This clonotype was recorded many times. CDR3 residues: CASSLAGRRETQYF. The CDR3 nucleotides read TGTGCCAGCAGCTTAGCGGGGCGCAGGGAGACCCAGTACTTC. The chain has TRBV7-2 and TRBJ2-5; perhaps TRBD1 as D (5 bases). V was clipped by 0 bases and J by 5 bases, with 10 bases between them. CDR3 length equals 14 residues. Germline-derived CDR1 and CDR2 are SGHTA and FQGNSA.

There are a few counts of this clonotype. The chain couples TRBV7-9 to TRBJ1-2; the match to TRBD1 covers 7 bases. V trimming: 4 bases; J trimming: 6 bases; junction bases outside the gene matches: 5. The CDR3 contains 13 residues. In germline, CDR1 is SEHNR, CDR2 FQNEAQ (reference sequence). In nucleotides, the CDR3 is TGTGCCAGCAGCTCCCACAGGGGAGATGGCTACACCTTC. Translation gives CASSSHRGDGYTF.

This clonotype was seen more than once but under ten times. The chain carries TRBV30 and TRBJ1-2; 7 bases match TRBD1. V lost 1 base to trimming and J lost 2 bases; unmatched junction nucleotides: 7. The CDR3 has 15 amino acids. Germline V gives CDR1 GTSNPN, CDR2 SVGIG (reference sequence). CDR3 bases: TGTGCCTGGAGTGACCCCGGGACAGAGAACTATGGCTACACCTTC. This sequence encodes CAWSDPGTENYGYTF.

This clonotype was seen a few times. V usage is TRBV5-1 and J usage is TRBJ2-7, with D tentatively TRBD2 (6 bases). The V end was cut by 2 bases, the J end by 2 bases, with 14 bases between. CDR1 is SGHRS and CDR2 is YFSETQ in the germline V gene. There are 15 residues in the CDR3. CDR3 protein: CASSFEGLEPYEQYF. Written as DNA, the CDR3 is TGCGCCAGCAGCTTTGAGGGACTGGAGCCCTACGAGCAGTACTTC.

This clonotype was observed a few times. V is TRBV6-6 and J is TRBJ2-5, with 10 positions matching TRBD2. With the DNA end fitting TRBJ2-7 better, the J assignment may be wrong. Germline V lookup: CDR1 MNHNY, CDR2 SVGAGI (reference sequence). CDR3 length: 14 residues. The CDR3 DNA reads as TGTGCCAGCAGTTACGTTAGCGGGGGGTACGAGCAGTACTTC. Its translation: CASSYVSGGYEQYF.

The J gene is TRBJ1-1, the V gene TRBV29-1; no clear D gene. Trimming left V 7 bases short and J 4 bases short, with 16 bases between. The CDR3 length is 13 residues. Germline V gene sequence: CDR1 SQVTM, CDR2 ANQGSEA. The CDR3 DNA follows: TGCAGCGGAGGACTTTCCCTTACCACTGAAGCTTTCTTT. Translating gives CSGGLSLTTEAFF. The complete variable domain, with remaining parts taken from reference TRBV29-1 and TRBJ1-1, reads SAVISQKPSRDICQRGTSLTIQCQVDSQVTMMFWYRQQPGQSLTLIATANQGSEATYESGFVIDKFPISRPNLTFSTLTVSNMSPEDSSIYLCSGGLSLTTEAFFGQGTRLTVV.

The genes are TRBV29-1 and TRBJ2-3; the match to TRBD1 covers 7 bases. The CDR3 contains 15 residues. Losses at the gene ends were 0 bases for V and 3 bases for J; bases not matched to a gene: 6. Germline loops: CDR1 SQVTM, CDR2 ANQGSEA. This CDR3 is CSVEEAGGRTDTQYF. CDR3 sequence (DNA): TGCAGCGTTGAAGAGGCAGGGGGTCGGACAGATACGCAGTATTTT.

This clonotype turned up a few times. Here the CDR3 DNA reads TGTGCCAGCAGTTACTCCGCTCAACTGCTCCTTGGGACAGATACGCAGTATTTT. It translates to CASSYSAQLLLGTDTQYF. The V and J genes are TRBV6-5 and TRBJ2-3; the D is unclear. The germline gives CDR1 MNHEY, CDR2 SVGAGI. The ends were cut back, 0 bases at V and 3 bases at J, with 19 bases in the middle. CDR3 length: 18 residues.

This clonotype was counted between two and nine times. V and J are TRBV3-1 and TRBJ2-5; no definite D call. The CDR3 sequence is 13 residues long. V lost 4 bases to trimming and J lost 5 bases, with 11 bases between them. The germline CDR1 and CDR2 sequences are LGHDT and YNNKEL (reference sequence). CDR3 region: CASSRVYKETQYF. In DNA form, the CDR3 reads TGTGCCAGCAGCCGGGTCTACAAGGAGACCCAGTACTTC.

This sequence joins TRBV20-1 and TRBJ2-3, with a tentative D call TRBD1 (6 bases). The CDR3 is 16 amino acids. CDR1 is DFQATT and CDR2 is SNEGSKA in the germline V gene (reference sequence). Trimming removed 2 bases at V and 1 base at J, with 16 bases between. The CDR3 reads CSARSIRDTGTDTQYF. The CDR3 region has the DNA TGCAGTGCTAGATCTATCCGGGACACCGGCACAGATACGCAGTATTTT.

In its sample, this clonotype was seen a few times. The genes are TRBV7-2 and TRBJ1-5, with D perhaps TRBD1 (5 bases). The germline V gene encodes CDR1 SGHTA and CDR2 FQGNSA. The V and J ends lost 5 bases and 4 bases respectively, with 18 bases between them. There are 16 residues in the CDR3. The CDR3 DNA follows: TGTGCCAGCAGCCTTAGGGAGGGGACGGGAAATCAGCCCCAGCATTTT. Its translation: CASSLREGTGNQPQHF.

This chain connects TRBV10-3 to TRBJ1-6; 8 nucleotides agree with TRBD1. The CDR3 totals 16 residues. Trimming at V came to 0 bases and at J to 7 bases, leaving 5 bases not matched to a gene. Germline V gives CDR1 ENHRY, CDR2 SYGVKD. The CDR3 region is CAISESLAGGNSPLHF. The CDR3 DNA is TGTGCCATCAGTGAGTCCTTGGCAGGGGGCAATTCACCCCTCCACTTT.

This rearrangement joins TRBV12-3 or TRBV12-4 to TRBJ2-1; 8 bases agree with TRBD2. The DNA end is a closer match to TRBJ2-5, so the J assignment may be wrong. The CDR3 contains 14 residues. The CDR3 DNA is TGTGCCAGCAGTTTGATGGCTAGCGGGGAGACCCAGTACTTC. This gives the protein CASSLMASGETQYF.

This clonotype appeared many times. The J gene is TRBJ2-5, the V gene TRBV20-1; 8 positions match TRBD2. The V gene's germline CDR1 is DFQATT and CDR2 SNEGSKA (reference sequence). V was pared by 0 bases and J by 4 bases, with 7 bases of the junction left unmatched. CDR3 length: 15 amino acids. CDR3 sequence: CSARDPGRAIETQYF. CDR3 DNA sequence: TGCAGTGCTAGAGATCCCGGGAGGGCCATAGAGACCCAGTACTTC.

This clonotype was counted only a few times. V and J are TRBV7-9 and TRBJ2-4; TRBD2 agrees at 10 bases. The CDR3 consists of 18 residues. Germline lookup yields CDR1 SEHNR and CDR2 FQNEAQ (reference sequence). The J segment lost 0 bases and the V segment lost 2 bases, leaving 7 bases of the junction unmatched. The CDR3 sequence: CASSLPLRLAGAKNIQYF. The CDR3 DNA reads TGTGCCAGCAGCTTACCTTTACGACTAGCGGGAGCCAAAAACATTCAGTACTTC.

Ten or more counts support this clonotype. The chain has TRBV7-2 and TRBJ2-5; 7 bases align to TRBD2. The CDR3 is 14 amino acids. V lost 3 bases, J lost 2 bases, and 3 bases stayed unmatched. Per germline, CDR1 SGHTA and CDR2 FQGNSA. The CDR3 region is CASSLGRAQETQYF. CDR3 sequence (DNA): TGTGCCAGCAGCTTGGGGAGGGCGCAAGAGACCCAGTACTTC.

This clonotype was counted a few times. Its ends do not fully match the called genes, so a read error is possible. This sequence joins TRBV27 and TRBJ2-5; 11 nucleotides align to TRBD2. Germline values: CDR1 MNHEY, CDR2 SMNVEV (reference sequence). This CDR3 is 18 amino acids long. The CDR3 DNA reads as TGTGCCAGCAGAATAATAGCGGGAGGGCCGGGGGGCAACAATGAGCAGCTCTTC. This sequence encodes CASRIIAGGPGGNNEQLF.

This chain connects TRBV7-9 to TRBJ2-3, with unresolved D. V lost 1 base to trimming and J lost 7 bases, with 9 bases between them. Germline CDR1 reads SEHNR; CDR2 reads FQNEAQ (reference sequence). The CDR3 is 13 residues long. The CDR3 is CASSLDDGNTQYF. The CDR3 nucleotides are TGTGCCAGCAGCTTAGATGATGGGAATACGCAGTATTTT.

This clonotype was found many times. The chain uses TRBV27 and TRBJ2-6; D call uncertain. The CDR3 is made up of 13 amino acids. V lost 6 bases to trimming and J lost 5 bases, with 8 bases between them. Germline V gene sequence: CDR1 MNHEY, CDR2 SMNVEV (reference sequence). The CDR3 here is CASRLNWANVLTF. CDR3 nucleotide sequence: TGTGCCAGCAGGCTTAATTGGGCCAACGTCCTGACTTTC.

This rearrangement joins TRBV5-5 to TRBJ2-7; no definite D call. Germline assignment: CDR1 SGHKS and CDR2 YYEKEE (reference sequence). Trimming removed 0 bases at V and 0 bases at J, with 7 bases between. The length of the CDR3 is 14 residues. DNA of the CDR3: TGTGCCAGCAGCTTGGTAGGATTCTCCTACGAGCAGTACTTC. Translation: CASSLVGFSYEQYF.

This clonotype was detected only once. The J gene is TRBJ2-7, the V gene TRBV20-1; 7 positions match TRBD2. The CDR3 sequence is 15 residues long. Germline assignment: CDR1 DFQATT and CDR2 SNEGSKA (reference sequence). Unmatched junction bases numbered 9, after V lost 0 bases and J lost 4 bases. The CDR3 nucleotides read TGCAGTGCTAGAGATACTGGCGGGGGAGGGTACGAGCAGTACTTC. This codes for CSARDTGGGGYEQYF.

Concerning this clonotype itself: This may arise from a read error, as a much more abundant clone is one base away. The rearrangement links TRBV12-3 or TRBV12-4 to TRBJ1-5; D possibly corresponds to TRBD1 (6 bases). V lost 6 bases, J lost 4 bases, and 10 bases lay in between. This CDR3 contains 13 residues. Here the CDR3 reads CASSRTENQPQHF. In nucleotides, the CDR3 is TGTGCCAGCAGCCGGACAGAGAATCAGCCCCAGCATTTT.

V and J are TRBV6-2 or TRBV6-3 and TRBJ2-5, with 7 bases lining up with TRBD2. The CDR3 is made up of 15 amino acids. V was pared by 8 bases and J by 2 bases, with 11 bases of the junction left unmatched. Germline V gene data show CDR1 as MNHEY and CDR2 as SVGEGT. The CDR3 DNA follows: TGTGCCAGCGGGGACTACACCCCATCGCAAGAGACCCAGTACTTC. It yields the protein CASGDYTPSQETQYF.

The chain carries TRBV7-2 and TRBJ2-3, with 10 bases that match TRBD2. V shed 1 base and J 5 bases; nucleotides not matched to a gene: 6. This CDR3 spans 16 amino acids. Germline values: CDR1 SGHTA, CDR2 FQGNSA. The CDR3 DNA reads as TGTGCCAGCAGCTTAGAATTAGCGGGGGGTCAAGATACGCAGTATTTT. Protein: CASSLELAGGQDTQYF.

V and J are TRBV20-1 and TRBJ2-1; TRBD2 aligns across 14 bases. The trim removed 5 bases at V and 8 bases at J, leaving 8 bases unmatched. Germline CDR1 and CDR2: DFQATT and SNEGSKA (reference sequence). This CDR3 spans 15 amino acids. CDR3 bases: TGCAGTGCTCACGGGACTAGCGGGAGTTATTATGAGCAGTTCTTC. The encoded protein is CSAHGTSGSYYEQFF.